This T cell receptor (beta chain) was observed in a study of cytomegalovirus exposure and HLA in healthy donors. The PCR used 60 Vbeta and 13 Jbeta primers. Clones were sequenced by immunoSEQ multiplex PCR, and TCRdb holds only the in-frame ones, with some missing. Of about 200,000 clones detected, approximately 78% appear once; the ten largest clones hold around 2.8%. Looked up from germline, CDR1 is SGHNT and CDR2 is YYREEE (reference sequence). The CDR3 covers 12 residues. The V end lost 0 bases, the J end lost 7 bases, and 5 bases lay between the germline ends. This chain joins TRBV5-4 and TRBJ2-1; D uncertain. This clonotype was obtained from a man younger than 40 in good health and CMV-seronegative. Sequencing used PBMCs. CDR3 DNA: TGTGCCAGCAGCTTGGGAGGAAATGAGCAGTTCTTC. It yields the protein CASSLGGNEQFF.